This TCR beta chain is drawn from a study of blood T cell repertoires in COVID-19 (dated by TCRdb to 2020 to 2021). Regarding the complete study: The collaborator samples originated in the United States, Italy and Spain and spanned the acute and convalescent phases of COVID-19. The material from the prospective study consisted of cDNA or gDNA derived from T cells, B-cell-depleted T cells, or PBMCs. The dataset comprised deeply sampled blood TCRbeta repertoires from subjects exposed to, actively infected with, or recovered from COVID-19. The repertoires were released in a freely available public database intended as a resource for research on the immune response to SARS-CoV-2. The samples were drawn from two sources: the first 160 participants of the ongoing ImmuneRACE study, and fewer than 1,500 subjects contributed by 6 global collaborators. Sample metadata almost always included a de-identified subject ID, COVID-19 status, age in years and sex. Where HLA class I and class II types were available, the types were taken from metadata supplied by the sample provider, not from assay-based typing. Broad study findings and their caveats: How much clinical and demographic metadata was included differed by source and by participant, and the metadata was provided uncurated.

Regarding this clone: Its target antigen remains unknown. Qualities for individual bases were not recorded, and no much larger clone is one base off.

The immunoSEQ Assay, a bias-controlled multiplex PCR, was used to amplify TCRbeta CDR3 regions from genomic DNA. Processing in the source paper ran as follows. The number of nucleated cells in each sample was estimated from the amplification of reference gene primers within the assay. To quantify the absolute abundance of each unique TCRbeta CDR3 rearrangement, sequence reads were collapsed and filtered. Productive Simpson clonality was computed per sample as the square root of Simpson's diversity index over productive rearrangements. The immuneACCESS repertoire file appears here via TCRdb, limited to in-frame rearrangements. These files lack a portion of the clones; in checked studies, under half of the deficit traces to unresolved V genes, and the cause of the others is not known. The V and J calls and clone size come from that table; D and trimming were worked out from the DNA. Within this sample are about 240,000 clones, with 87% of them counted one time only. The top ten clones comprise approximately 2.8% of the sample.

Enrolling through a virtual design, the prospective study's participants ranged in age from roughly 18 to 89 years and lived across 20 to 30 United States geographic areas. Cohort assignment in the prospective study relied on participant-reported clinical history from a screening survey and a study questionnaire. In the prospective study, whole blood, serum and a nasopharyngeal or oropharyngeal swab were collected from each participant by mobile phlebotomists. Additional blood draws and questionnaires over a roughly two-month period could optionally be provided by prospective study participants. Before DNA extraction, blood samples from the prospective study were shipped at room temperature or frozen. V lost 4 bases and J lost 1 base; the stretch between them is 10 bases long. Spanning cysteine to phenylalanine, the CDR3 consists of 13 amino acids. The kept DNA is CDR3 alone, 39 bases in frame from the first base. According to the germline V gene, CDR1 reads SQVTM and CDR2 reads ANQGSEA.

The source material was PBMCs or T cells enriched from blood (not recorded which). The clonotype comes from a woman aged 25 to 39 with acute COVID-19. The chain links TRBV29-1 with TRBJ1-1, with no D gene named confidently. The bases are TGCAGCGTTGCCCGGGGTCCGAACACTGAAGCTTTCTTT. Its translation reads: CSVARGPNTEAFF.